The clone carrying this T cell receptor beta chain occurred once. This record belongs to a study of CD8 T cells in Susac syndrome. Reverse transcription of roughly 0.5 to 1 ug RNA was performed with random hexamers. TCRdb recomputed calls from the immunoSEQ multiplex PCR reads with MiXCR, one row per CDR3 protein. The data contain about 440,000 distinct CDR3 sequences, more than 70% of them singletons. The V end lost 4 bases, the J end lost 4 bases, and 18 bases lay between the germline ends. Germline V gene data show CDR1 as SGHRS and CDR2 as YFSETQ. This CDR3 region has 15 residues. The authors sequenced TCR beta from blood CD8+ and CD4+ T cells. In contrast to the negatively isolated CD8+ and CD4+ T cells, TEMRA cells were FACS-enriched.

V is TRBV5-1 and J is TRBJ2-7; possibly TRBD2 for D (6 bases). Sequenced material: CD8+ T cells from PBMCs. The sequence derives from a human donor with multiple sclerosis. The CDR3 is CASSQAGPTLYEQYF. The CDR3, as DNA: TGCGCCAGCAGCCAGGCGGGGCCGACCCTATACGAGCAGTACTTC.